This T cell receptor beta chain was recorded in a study of Graves' ophthalmopathy and Graves' hyperthyroidism. Amplifying from RNA transcripts, the study obtained TCR beta CDR3 regions. HTBI primers were employed in first-round RT-PCR, then a second-round multiplex PCR followed. TCRdb reprocessed the multiplex PCR reads with MiXCR, giving one entry per CDR3 protein. The sample comprises approximately 480,000 distinct CDR3 sequences, 14% of which are singletons, and more than 8.5% rests with the top ten. This clonotype was observed at least ten times. CDR3 size: 13 residues. V was pared by 6 bases and J by 0 bases, with 9 bases between. CDR1 and CDR2 (germline): MDHEN, SYDVKM.

The source material was blood. The TCR was taken from a woman aged 25 to 45 with Graves' ophthalmopathy. The rearrangement links TRBV28 to TRBJ2-7, with D unclear. The CDR3 DNA reads TGTGCCAGCAGCGACCCGCCCTCCTACGAGCAGTACTTC. This translates into CASSDPPSYEQYF.